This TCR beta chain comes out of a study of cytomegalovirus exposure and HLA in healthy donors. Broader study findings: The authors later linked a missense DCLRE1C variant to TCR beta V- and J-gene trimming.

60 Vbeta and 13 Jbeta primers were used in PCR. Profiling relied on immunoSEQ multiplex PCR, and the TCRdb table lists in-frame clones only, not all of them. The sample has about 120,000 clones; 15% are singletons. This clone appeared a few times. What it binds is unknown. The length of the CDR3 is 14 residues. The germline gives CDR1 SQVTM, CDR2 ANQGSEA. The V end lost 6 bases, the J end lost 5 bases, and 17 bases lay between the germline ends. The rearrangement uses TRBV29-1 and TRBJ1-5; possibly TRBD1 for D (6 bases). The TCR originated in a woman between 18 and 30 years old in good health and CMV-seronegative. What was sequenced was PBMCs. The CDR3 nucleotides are TGCAGCGTCCAAAAGGGGGGGTTGGATCAGCCCCAGCATTTT. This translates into CSVQKGGLDQPQHF.